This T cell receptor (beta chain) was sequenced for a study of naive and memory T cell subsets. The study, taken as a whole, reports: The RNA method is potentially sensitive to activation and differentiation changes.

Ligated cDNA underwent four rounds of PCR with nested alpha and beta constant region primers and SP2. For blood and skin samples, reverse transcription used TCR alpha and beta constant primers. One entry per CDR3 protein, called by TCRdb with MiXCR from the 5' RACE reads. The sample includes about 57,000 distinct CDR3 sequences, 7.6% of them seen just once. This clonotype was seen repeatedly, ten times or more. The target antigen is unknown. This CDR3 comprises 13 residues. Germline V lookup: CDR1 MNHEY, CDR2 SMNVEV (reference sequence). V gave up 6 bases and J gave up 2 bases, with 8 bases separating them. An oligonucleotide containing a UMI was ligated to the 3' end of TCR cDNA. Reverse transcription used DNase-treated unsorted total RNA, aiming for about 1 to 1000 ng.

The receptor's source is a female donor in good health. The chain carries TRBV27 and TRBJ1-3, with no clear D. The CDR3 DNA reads TGTGCCAGCAGACGGGGAACTGGAAACACCATATATTTT. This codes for CASRRGTGNTIYF.